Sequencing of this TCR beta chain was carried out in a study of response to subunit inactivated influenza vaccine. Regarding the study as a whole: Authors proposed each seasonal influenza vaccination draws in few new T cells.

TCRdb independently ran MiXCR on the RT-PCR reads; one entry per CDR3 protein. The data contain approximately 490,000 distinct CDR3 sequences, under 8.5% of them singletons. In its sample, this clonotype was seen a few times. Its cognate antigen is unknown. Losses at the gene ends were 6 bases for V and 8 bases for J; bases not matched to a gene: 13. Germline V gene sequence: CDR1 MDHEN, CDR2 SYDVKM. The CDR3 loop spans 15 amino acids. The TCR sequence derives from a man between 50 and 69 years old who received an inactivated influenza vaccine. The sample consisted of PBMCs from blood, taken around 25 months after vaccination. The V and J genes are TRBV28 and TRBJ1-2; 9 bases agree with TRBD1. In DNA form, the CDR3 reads TGTGCCAGCAGCTACCCTGGGACAGGGACAGGAGGCTACACCTTC. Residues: CASSYPGTGTGGYTF.